The rows below give T cell receptor beta chains drawn from one sample of a study of blood T cells in healthy people across ages. One entry per CDR3 protein results from TCRdb running MiXCR on the 5' RACE reads. The table records hundreds of thousands of distinct CDR3 sequences, 45% to 70% of them present only once. The sample comprised blood. Receptor source: a man in his forties or fifties in good health. Both conserved end residues are part of each CDR3. D genes are given only for firm matches. The size field is filled for only some rows; it gives once, few, many or a size class.

TRBV29-1	TRBJ2-3	TRBD1	few	TGCACCGCGACAGGGGACGGAACAGATACGCAGTATTTT	CTATGDGTDTQYF
TRBV24-1	TRBJ2-3	.	.	TGTGCCACCAGTGCCCTGACTAGTTCTGCTACGCAGTATTTT	CATSALTSSATQYF
TRBV28	TRBJ2-5	TRBD2	.	TGTGCCAGCAGTCCCCCGGGACTAGGACCTAAAGAGCAGTACTTC	CASSPPGLGPKEQYF
TRBV7-6	TRBJ2-5	.	.	TGTGCCAGCAGCTTAGAAAGGCTCCAAGAGACCCAGTACTTC	CASSLERLQETQYF
TRBV7-2	TRBJ2-5	TRBD2	few	TGTGCCAGCAGCCCCCGGGAGGGCACAGGTTCAGGGGAGACCCAGTACTTC	CASSPREGTGSGETQYF
TRBV9	TRBJ2-2	.	.	TGTGCCAGCAGCGTAGTTGGGGGATACCCCGGGGAGCTGTTTTTT	CASSVVGGYPGELFF
TRBV18	TRBJ2-3	TRBD1	.	TGTGCCAGCTCCCAACAGGGGCCTAGCACAGATACGCAGTATTTT	CASSQQGPSTDTQYF
TRBV2	TRBJ2-3	.	.	TGTGCCAGCAGTGAAGTCCTGGCGGGCACAGATACGCAGTATTTT	CASSEVLAGTDTQYF
TRBV6-5	TRBJ1-2	.	.	TGTGCCAGCAGTTACTCTCAGGGGAACTATGGCTACACCTTC	CASSYSQGNYGYTF
TRBV4-3	TRBJ2-4	.	.	TGCGCCAGCAGCCAAGATAATAGGCCGGGACCTCAGTACTTC	CASSQDNRPGPQYF
TRBV28	TRBJ2-1	.	.	TGTGCCAGCCGGGACGACAATGAGCAGTTCTTC	CASRDDNEQFF
TRBV6-5	TRBJ2-7	.	few	TGTGCCAGCAGTTACTCCGGGTTCTACGAGCAGTACTTC	CASSYSGFYEQYF
TRBV18	TRBJ2-7	.	.	TGTGCCAGCTCACAGGGAGTGGGGTACGAGCAGTACTTC	CASSQGVGYEQYF
TRBV27	TRBJ2-5	.	.	TGTGCCAGCGGCTTTGGCCAGACCCAGTACTTC	CASGFGQTQYF
TRBV12-3/TRBV12-4	TRBJ2-7	.	.	TGTGCCAGCAGTTTACGGACAGACTACGAGCAGTACTTC	CASSLRTDYEQYF
TRBV6-5	TRBJ2-7	.	.	TGTGCCAGCAGTACCACGCATGAAACCTACGAGCAGTACTTC	CASSTTHETYEQYF
TRBV6-2/TRBV6-3	TRBJ2-1	TRBD2	.	TGTGCCAGCGCCATAGCGGGATGGGCAGATGAGCAGTTCTTC	CASAIAGWADEQFF
TRBV5-4	TRBJ1-6	TRBD1	.	TGTGCCAGCAGCAACCGGGACAGGGTTTTCGGTTCACCCCTCCACTTT	CASSNRDRVFGSPLHF
TRBV7-2	TRBJ1-5	TRBD1	.	TGTGCCTGCAGCTTAGTAGGGACAGGGGGGAATCAGCCCCAGCATTTT	CACSLVGTGGNQPQHF
TRBV7-8	TRBJ2-7	.	.	TGTGCCAGCAGCTTAGACGCCGGCTCCTACGAGCAGTACTTC	CASSLDAGSYEQYF
TRBV7-6	TRBJ2-1	TRBD2	.	TGTGCCAGCAGCATGGGACTAGCGGGAGGATTCCGTCCCAATGAGCAGTTCTTC	CASSMGLAGGFRPNEQFF
TRBV6-1	TRBJ2-1	.	once	TGTGCCAGCAGTGATAGTGGTCGGAGACGGGAGCAGTTCTTC	CASSDSGRRREQFF
TRBV7-2	TRBJ2-1	.	many	TGTGCCAGCAGCGTAGAGTATGCCAATGAGCAGTTCTTC	CASSVEYANEQFF
TRBV28	TRBJ2-1	TRBD2	.	TGTGCCAGCAGTTTAATCGCGCCCGGGACTAGCCGGAATGAGCAGTTCTTC	CASSLIAPGTSRNEQFF
TRBV20-1	TRBJ1-2	TRBD1	.	TGCAGTGCTCCGACAGGGGTATTAGGTGGCTACACCTTC	CSAPTGVLGGYTF
TRBV6-5	TRBJ2-6	.	.	TGTGCCAGCAGTTACCGAGGGATCTCTGGGGCCAACGTCCTGACTTTC	CASSYRGISGANVLTF
TRBV27	TRBJ2-5	TRBD2	few	TGTGCCAGCAGTTTAATCTCTAGCGGGGGCCGGGGGGAGACCCAGTACTTC	CASSLISSGGRGETQYF
TRBV7-9	TRBJ2-3	TRBD2	.	TGTGCCAGCAGCCCCACGCGGGGGGAGAATGCGCAGTATTTT	CASSPTRGENAQYF
TRBV5-8	TRBJ2-7	.	.	TGTGCCAGCAGCTTGTTTTCGGGGCCCGCGTACGAGCAGTACTTC	CASSLFSGPAYEQYF
TRBV10-2	TRBJ2-7	.	once	TGCGCCAGTGCCCCTAGGCCCATCGAGCAGTACTTC	CASAPRPIEQYF
TRBV11-2	TRBJ1-2	.	few	TGTGCCAGCAGTTCCAGACAGGCAAACCTCTATGGCTACACCTTC	CASSSRQANLYGYTF
TRBV9	TRBJ2-2	.	.	TGTGCCAGCACCCAGCGAATGGGGGCCGGCGGGGAGCTGTTTTTT	CASTQRMGAGGELFF
TRBV7-2	TRBJ2-3	TRBD2	.	TGTGCCAGCAGCTTAATTGGGATTAGCGGGGGTGTTAGCACAGATACGCAGTATTTT	CASSLIGISGGVSTDTQYF
TRBV10-3	TRBJ2-7	.	.	TGTGCCATCAGTGAGTCGTGGGGAATCGAGCAGTACTTC	CAISESWGIEQYF
TRBV24-1	TRBJ2-3	TRBD2	.	TGTGCCACCAGTGACAGTAGCGGGGGGCAAGGAGATACGCAGTATTTT	CATSDSSGGQGDTQYF
TRBV6-6	TRBJ2-5	TRBD1	few	TGTGCCAGCAGCGAAGGGGGCGTTGAGACCCAGTACTTC	CASSEGGVETQYF
TRBV4-1	TRBJ2-1	TRBD2	.	TGCGCCAGCAGCCAAGGCTCTAAAACGGGACTAGCGGGGAGATCCTACAATGAGCAGTTCTTC	CASSQGSKTGLAGRSYNEQFF
TRBV6-2/TRBV6-3	TRBJ2-7	.	.	TGTGCCAGCAGTTACTCGAGGGGCAGTTTCGAATACAATGAGCAGTACTTC	CASSYSRGSFEYNEQYF
TRBV28	TRBJ2-7	TRBD1	.	TGTGCCAGCAGTTTATCCCCCCAGGGGGCTGGTTCGTACGAGCAGTACTTC	CASSLSPQGAGSYEQYF
TRBV4-3	TRBJ2-2	.	.	TGCGCCAGCAGCCAGCAGGCCTCAGGGTCGCACACCGGGGAGCTGTTTTTT	CASSQQASGSHTGELFF
TRBV18	TRBJ2-6	TRBD1	.	TGTGCCAGCTCACCTGGACAGGGTACCAACGTCCTGACTTTC	CASSPGQGTNVLTF
TRBV12-3/TRBV12-4	TRBJ2-3	TRBD2	.	TGTGCCAGCAGTTACCAGGGAACTAGCGGTACGCAGTATTTT	CASSYQGTSGTQYF
TRBV4-1	TRBJ1-4	TRBD1	.	TGCGCCAGCAGCCAAGACGGTGGTAACGGGGAGCAGGGGGCGCTTTCTAATGAAAAACTGTTTTTT	CASSQDGGNGEQGALSNEKLFF
TRBV9	TRBJ2-1	TRBD2	few	TGTGCCAGCAGCGTCGCCGATTCTAGCGGGAGCCCCAATGAGCAGTTCTTC	CASSVADSSGSPNEQFF
TRBV20-1	TRBJ2-5	TRBD2	.	TGCAGTGCTGGGGCGGGTCCCGGGGGGGCAAAGACCCAGTACTTC	CSAGAGPGGAKTQYF
TRBV10-2	TRBJ2-3	TRBD2	few	TGCGCCAGCGGGCTAGCGGGTCTGACAGATACGCAGTATTTT	CASGLAGLTDTQYF
TRBV3-1	TRBJ2-5	.	.	TGTGCCAGCAGCCAATCTGATAGGGAGACCCAGTACTTC	CASSQSDRETQYF
TRBV7-2	TRBJ2-1	TRBD2	once	TGTGCCAGCAGCTCAGTTGGGACTAGACTGGGTGAGCAGTTCTTC	CASSSVGTRLGEQFF
TRBV3-1	TRBJ2-3	TRBD2	.	TGTGCCAGCAGCCAAGCCCCTAGCGGGGCCACAGATACGCAGTATTTT	CASSQAPSGATDTQYF
TRBV20-1	TRBJ2-1	.	.	TGCAGTGCTAGAGATTGGGATTCTACGTACAATGAGCAGTTCTTC	CSARDWDSTYNEQFF